Below, 14 T cell receptor beta chains from the same sample are listed, as sequenced in a study of regulatory T cells in long-lasting Graves disease (dated by TCRdb to the early 2020s). What the time point label conveys for this sample: newly diagnosed GD, antithyroid drugs for less than 3 months. RNA was extracted from PBMCs in TRIzol for both TCR sequencing and RNA sequencing. The method was multiplex PCR. Sequencing instrument: Illumina HiSeq 4000. To build TCR beta libraries, CDR3 regions were amplified by Arm-PCR using iRepertoire HTBI primers. TCRdb ran its own pipeline on the public reads, namely fastp trimming at Q25 and MiXCR clone calling, and kept in-frame beta chains. Rows matching on CDR3 protein sequence are summarized as one entry with the most common DNA and genes. The sample table holds fewer than 550,000 distinct CDR3 sequences, of which 16% were seen once. 23% of the sample is held by the ten biggest clonotypes.

The data also belong to a second study, concerning T cells in Graves' hyperthyroidism and ophthalmopathy.

The source material was peripheral blood mononuclear cells (PBMCs), sampled at new diagnosis, from a patient treated with antithyroid drugs. The receptors come from a woman aged 18-30 years with Graves disease. Donor details come from another sample of the same person, matched by shared clones.

This clonotype was recorded many times. The chain recombines TRBV28 with TRBJ2-7; D may be TRBD1 (6 bases). Looked up from germline, CDR1 is MDHEN and CDR2 is SYDVKM. The CDR3 length is 15 residues. Trimming shortened V by 1 base and J by 3 bases, and 13 bases separated the two germline ends. CDR3: CASSLYPGDGYEQYF. The DNA of the CDR3 is TGTGCCAGCAGTTTATATCCAGGGGACGGCTACGAGCAGTACTTC.

The V gene is TRBV6-2 or TRBV6-3, the J gene TRBJ1-1; 7 nucleotides line up with TRBD1. The CDR3 has 17 residues. The germline CDR1 and CDR2 sequences are MNHEY and SVGEGT. The V and J ends lost 7 bases and 2 bases, in that order; junction bases with no gene match: 16. CDR3 bases: TGTGCCAGCATTCCTGCAGGGGGTATTATAATTAACACTGAAGCTTTCTTT. It specifies CASIPAGGIIINTEAFF.

This clonotype was recorded at least ten times. The J gene is TRBJ2-7, the V gene TRBV15; D not resolved. With 7 bases removed from V and 5 bases from J, the gap between germline ends came to 15 bases. Germline lookup yields CDR1 LNHNV and CDR2 YYDKDF (reference sequence). The CDR3 loop spans 13 amino acids. In DNA form, the CDR3 reads TGTGCCACCACGGACCAGAGGTCCCACGAGCAGTACTTC. Translation: CATTDQRSHEQYF. The full variable domain, its missing parts supplied by reference TRBV15 and TRBJ2-7, is DAMVIQNPRYQVTQFGKPVTLSCSQTLNHNVMYWYQQKSSQAPKLLFHYYDKDFNNEADTPDNFQSRRPNTSFCFLDIRSPGLGDTAMYLCATTDQRSHEQYFGPGTRLTVT.

Many counts were recorded for this clonotype. The CDR3 region has the DNA TGTGCCAGCATTCCCCGCAGCGGGGGACACTCCTACAATGAGCAGTTCTTC. It translates to CASIPRSGGHSYNEQFF. The chain has TRBV28 and TRBJ2-1, with TRBD2 matching 8 bases. CDR3 length: 17 residues. Germline-derived CDR1 and CDR2 are MDHEN and SYDVKM. After removal of 7 bases from V and 0 bases from J, the junction contained 11 bases not matched to a gene.

The chain employs TRBV12-3 or TRBV12-4 and TRBJ2-2; D may be TRBD2 (7 bases). The CDR3 consists of 15 residues. V dropped 5 bases and J dropped 2 bases, with 12 bases sitting between them. The CDR3 sequence: CASSMGGANTGELFF. The CDR3 DNA reads as TGTGCCAGCAGTATGGGGGGGGCTAACACCGGGGAGCTGTTTTTT.

This clonotype was detected a few times. V is TRBV4-2 and J is TRBJ2-1; D tentatively fits TRBD1 or TRBD2 (5 bases each). The CDR3 spans 14 residues. Germline V gives CDR1 LGHNA, CDR2 YNFKEQ. The germline V and J ends were trimmed by 5 bases and 6 bases, with 14 bases remaining between them. This CDR3 reads CASSKGREGNEQFF. DNA of the CDR3: TGTGCCAGCAGCAAGGGGAGAGAAGGCAATGAGCAGTTCTTC.

This clonotype came up a few times. The chain employs TRBV20-1 and TRBJ2-6, with a possible D match to TRBD2 (5 bases). The CDR3 has 12 residues. The V end was cut by 6 bases, the J end by 7 bases, with 10 bases between. The V gene's germline CDR1 is DFQATT and CDR2 SNEGSKA (reference sequence). The CDR3 sequence is CSAPPGANVLTF. CDR3 in DNA: TGCAGTGCCCCCCCGGGAGCCAACGTCCTGACTTTC.

This clonotype was recorded many times. The chain is built from TRBV29-1 and TRBJ2-1, with no clear D. This CDR3 is built from 14 residues. The V gene's germline CDR1 is SQVTM and CDR2 ANQGSEA. The ends were cut back, 3 bases at V and 0 bases at J, with 9 bases in the middle. CDR3 coding DNA: TGCAGCGTTGACCCCTCGGTCTCCTACAATGAGCAGTTCTTC. Its protein is CSVDPSVSYNEQFF.

This clonotype has ten or more counts. This chain links TRBV3-1 with TRBJ1-1, with 8 bases that match TRBD1. The V gene's germline CDR1 is LGHDT and CDR2 YNNKEL (reference sequence). The CDR3 runs 14 residues. J lost 5 bases, V lost 1 base, and 3 bases had no gene match. In nucleotides, the CDR3 is TGTGCCAGCAGCCAAGGCAGGGGGCGGACTGAAGCTTTCTTT. This encodes CASSQGRGRTEAFF.

Ten or more counts support this clonotype. J is TRBJ2-1 and V is TRBV20-1; a possible D gene is TRBD2 (5 bases). The CDR3 has 11 residues. Trimming took off 2 bases at V and 8 bases at J, with 7 bases between the two ends. Looked up from germline, CDR1 is DFQATT and CDR2 is SNEGSKA (reference sequence). The CDR3 spells CSARLAHEQFF. The CDR3 bases are TGCAGTGCTAGACTAGCTCATGAGCAGTTCTTC.

This clonotype has only a few counts. The chain employs TRBV6-1 and TRBJ2-4; tentative D call: TRBD1 (5 bases). Trimming cost V 5 bases and J 6 bases, with 14 bases left between them. This CDR3 is 14 amino acids long. The V gene's germline CDR1 is MNHNS and CDR2 SASEGT. The CDR3 coding sequence is TGTGCCAGCAGTCAAGGGGCTATGAGAAACATTCAGTACTTC. Its translation is CASSQGAMRNIQYF.

The V and J genes are TRBV28 and TRBJ1-2, with D uncertain. V was clipped by 4 bases and J by 4 bases, with 7 bases between them. The CDR3 length is 12 residues. The germline V gene has CDR1 MDHEN and CDR2 SYDVKM. CDR3: CASSSETYGYTF. In nucleotides, the CDR3 is TGTGCCAGCAGTTCAGAGACCTATGGCTACACCTTC.

The sample holds a few counts of this clonotype. The chain uses TRBV19 and TRBJ1-1; 10 positions match TRBD1. The CDR3 is 15 residues long. CDR1 LNHDA and CDR2 SQIVND come from the germline V gene (reference sequence). The J segment lost 4 bases and the V segment lost 6 bases, leaving 8 bases of the junction unmatched. This CDR3 is CASREKTGGFTEAFF. The CDR3 DNA reads TGTGCCAGTAGGGAAAAGACAGGGGGCTTCACTGAAGCTTTCTTT.

At least ten counts were recorded for this clonotype. J is TRBJ2-6 and V is TRBV5-1; a possible D gene is TRBD2 (5 bases). The V and J ends lost 4 bases and 0 bases respectively, with 11 bases between them. The CDR3 spans 16 residues. The germline CDR1 and CDR2 sequences are SGHRS and YFSETQ. DNA of the CDR3: TGCGCCAGCAGCGGCGGACTTCACTCTGGGGCCAACGTCCTGACTTTC. Translated, it gives CASSGGLHSGANVLTF.